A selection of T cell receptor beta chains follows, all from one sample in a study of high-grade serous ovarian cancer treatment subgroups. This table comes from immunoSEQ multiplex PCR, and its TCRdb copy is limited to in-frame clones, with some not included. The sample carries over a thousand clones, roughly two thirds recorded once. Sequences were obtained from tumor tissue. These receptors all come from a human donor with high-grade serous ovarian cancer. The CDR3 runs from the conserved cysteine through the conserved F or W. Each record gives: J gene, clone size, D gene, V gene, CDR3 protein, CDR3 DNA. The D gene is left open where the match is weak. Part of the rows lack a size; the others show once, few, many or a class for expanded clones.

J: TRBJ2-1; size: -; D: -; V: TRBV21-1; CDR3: CASSKGGNRFVPNEQFF; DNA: TGTGCCAGCAGCAAAGGAGGTAACAGGTTCGTCCCCAATGAGCAGTTCTTC
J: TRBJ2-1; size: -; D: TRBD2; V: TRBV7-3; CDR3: CASSLTASGGNNEQFF; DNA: TGTGCCAGCAGCTTAACAGCTAGCGGGGGTAACAATGAGCAGTTCTTC
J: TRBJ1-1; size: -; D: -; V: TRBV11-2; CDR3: CASSLLPNPNTEAFF; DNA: TGTGCCAGCAGCTTATTGCCGAACCCGAACACTGAAGCTTTCTTT
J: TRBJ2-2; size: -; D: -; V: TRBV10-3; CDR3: CAIEDSSTGELFF; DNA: TGTGCCATAGAGGACAGTTCCACCGGGGAGCTGTTTTTT
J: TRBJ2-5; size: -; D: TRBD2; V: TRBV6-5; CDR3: CASRGGLAKETQYF; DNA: TGTGCCAGCCGGGGGGGACTAGCCAAAGAGACCCAGTACTTC
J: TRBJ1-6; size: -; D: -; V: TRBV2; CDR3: CASSEWSASQGSPLHF; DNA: TGTGCCAGCAGTGAATGGAGTGCTTCCCAGGGTTCACCCCTCCACTTT
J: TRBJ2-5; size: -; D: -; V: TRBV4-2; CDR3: CASSQDSVQETQYF; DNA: TGTGCCAGCAGCCAAGACTCCGTTCAAGAGACCCAGTACTTC
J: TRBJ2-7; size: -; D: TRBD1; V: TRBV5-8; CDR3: CASSYTTGGLTYEQYF; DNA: TGTGCCAGCAGCTACACGACAGGGGGCCTAACCTACGAGCAGTACTTC
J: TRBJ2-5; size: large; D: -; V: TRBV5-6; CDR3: CASSGETQYF; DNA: TGTGCCAGCAGCGGGGAGACCCAGTACTTC
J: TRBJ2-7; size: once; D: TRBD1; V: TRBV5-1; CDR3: CASSLVTGVGWEQYF; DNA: TGCGCCAGCAGCTTGGTGACAGGGGTGGGATGGGAGCAGTACTTC
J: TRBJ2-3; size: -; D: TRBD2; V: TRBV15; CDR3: CATSRDISGLAGATDTQYF; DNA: TGTGCCACCAGCAGAGATATTTCTGGACTAGCGGGGGCTACAGATACGCAGTATTTT
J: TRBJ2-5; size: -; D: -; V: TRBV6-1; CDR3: CASSRQQGTGETQYF; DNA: TGTGCCAGCAGCCGTCAACAGGGAACGGGGGAGACCCAGTACTTC
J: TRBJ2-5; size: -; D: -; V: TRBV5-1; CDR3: CASSVAGYEKQYF; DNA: TGCGCCAGCAGCGTCGCGGGATACGAGAAGCAGTACTTC
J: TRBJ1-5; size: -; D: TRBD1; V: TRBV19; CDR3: CASSPGQGANQPQHF; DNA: TGTGCCAGTAGTCCGGGACAGGGGGCAAATCAGCCCCAGCATTTT
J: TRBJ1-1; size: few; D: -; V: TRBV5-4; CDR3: CASSMARVEGTEAFF; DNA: TGTGCCAGCAGCATGGCCAGGGTCGAGGGCACTGAAGCTTTCTTT
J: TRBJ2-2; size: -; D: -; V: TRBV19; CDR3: CASDDRWANTGELFF; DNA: TGTGCCAGCGACGACAGGTGGGCGAACACCGGGGAGCTGTTTTTT
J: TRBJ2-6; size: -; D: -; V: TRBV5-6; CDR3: CASSPRGLPYSGANVLTF; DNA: TGTGCCAGCAGCCCCCGAGGATTACCCTACTCTGGGGCCAACGTCCTGACTTTC
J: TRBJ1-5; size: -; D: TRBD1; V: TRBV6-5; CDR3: CASRADRGHYQPQHF; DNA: TGTGCCAGCAGGGCCGACAGGGGGCATTATCAGCCCCAGCATTTT
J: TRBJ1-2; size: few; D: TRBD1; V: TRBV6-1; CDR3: CASRKVTGADYGYTF; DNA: TGTGCCAGCAGGAAAGTAACAGGGGCGGACTATGGCTACACCTTC
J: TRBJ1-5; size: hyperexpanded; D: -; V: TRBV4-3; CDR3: CASSQDGFLYQPQHF; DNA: TGCGCCAGCAGCCAAGATGGATTCCTCTATCAGCCCCAGCATTTT
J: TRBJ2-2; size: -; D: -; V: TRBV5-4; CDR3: CASSGRDTKNTGELFF; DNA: TGTGCCAGCAGCGGCCGGGACACAAAGAACACCGGGGAGCTGTTTTTT
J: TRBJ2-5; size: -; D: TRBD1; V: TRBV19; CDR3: CASSGQVGVETQYF; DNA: TGTGCCAGTAGTGGACAGGTCGGGGTGGAGACCCAGTACTTC
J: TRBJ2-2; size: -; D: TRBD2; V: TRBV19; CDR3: CASTGLAGTLWSGELFF; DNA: TGTGCCAGCACGGGACTAGCGGGGACGTTGTGGTCCGGGGAGCTGTTTTTT
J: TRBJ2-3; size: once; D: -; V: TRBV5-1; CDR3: CASSFSGGITDTQYF; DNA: TGCGCCAGCAGCTTTAGCGGCGGCATCACAGATACGCAGTATTTT
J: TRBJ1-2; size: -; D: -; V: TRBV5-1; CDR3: CASSEGVMEGSGYTF; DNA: TGCGCCAGCAGCGAAGGGGTGATGGAGGGTTCGGGCTACACCTTC
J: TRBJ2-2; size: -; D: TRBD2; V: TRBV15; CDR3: CATSRDTSGRDNTGELFF; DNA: TGTGCCACCAGCAGAGACACTAGCGGGAGGGACAACACCGGGGAGCTGTTTTTT
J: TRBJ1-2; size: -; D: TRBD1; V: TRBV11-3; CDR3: CASSWGQGDYGYTF; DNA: TGTGCCAGCAGCTGGGGACAGGGGGACTATGGCTACACCTTC
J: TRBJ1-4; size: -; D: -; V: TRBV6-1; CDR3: CASSERSTVNEKLFF; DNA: TGTGCCAGCAGTGAAAGGTCGACAGTTAATGAAAAACTGTTTTTT
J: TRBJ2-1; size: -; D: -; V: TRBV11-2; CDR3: CASSLTFDNEQFF; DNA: TGTGCCAGCAGCTTAACATTTGACAATGAGCAGTTCTTC
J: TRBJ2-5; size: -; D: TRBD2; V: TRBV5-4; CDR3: CASSFGVAGGETQYF; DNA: TGTGCCAGCAGCTTTGGAGTAGCGGGGGGGGAGACCCAGTACTTC
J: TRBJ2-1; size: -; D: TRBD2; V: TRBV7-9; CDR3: CASSAQAAGGSYNEQFF; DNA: TGTGCCAGCAGCGCCCAGGCGGCGGGGGGCTCCTACAATGAGCAGTTCTTC
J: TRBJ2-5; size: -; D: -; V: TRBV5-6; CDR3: CASSYKETQYF; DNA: TGTGCCAGCAGCTATAAAGAGACCCAGTACTTC
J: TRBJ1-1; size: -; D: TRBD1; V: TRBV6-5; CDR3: CASRGQEVNTEAFF; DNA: TGTGCCAGCAGAGGACAGGAGGTGAACACTGAAGCTTTCTTT
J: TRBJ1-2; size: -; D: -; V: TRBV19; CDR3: CASYDYGYTF; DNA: TGTGCCAGTTATGATTATGGCTACACCTTC
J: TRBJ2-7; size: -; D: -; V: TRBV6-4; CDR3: CASSVLPRGFYEQYF; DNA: TGTGCCAGCAGTGTCCTTCCGCGGGGTTTCTACGAGCAGTACTTC
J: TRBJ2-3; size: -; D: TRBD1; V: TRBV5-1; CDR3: CASSDDRGSSTDTQYF; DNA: TGCGCCAGCAGCGACGACAGGGGATCAAGCACAGATACGCAGTATTTT
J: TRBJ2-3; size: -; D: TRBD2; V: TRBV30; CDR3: CAWSHGTSVGADTQYF; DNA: TGTGCCTGGAGCCACGGAACTAGCGTTGGGGCAGATACGCAGTATTTT
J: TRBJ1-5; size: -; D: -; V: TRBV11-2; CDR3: CASSADSSGQPQHF; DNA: TGTGCCAGCAGCGCAGACAGTTCTGGTCAGCCCCAGCATTTT
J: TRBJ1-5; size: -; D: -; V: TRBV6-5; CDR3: CASSWADRPQHF; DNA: TGTGCCAGCAGTTGGGCCGATCGGCCCCAGCATTTT
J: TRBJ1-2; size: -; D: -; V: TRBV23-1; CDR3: CASSHGTFSYGYTF; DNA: TGCGCCAGCAGTCATGGCACTTTTTCCTATGGCTACACCTTC
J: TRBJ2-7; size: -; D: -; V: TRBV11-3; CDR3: CASSLGPPTAAYEQYF; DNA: TGTGCCAGCAGCTTAGGACCCCCCACGGCAGCCTACGAGCAGTACTTC
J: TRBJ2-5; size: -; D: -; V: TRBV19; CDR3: CASGVGIEQYF; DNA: TGTGCCAGCGGGGTCGGGATAGAGCAGTACTTC
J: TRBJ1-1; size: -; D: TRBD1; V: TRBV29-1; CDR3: CSVGGTGATRVNTEAFF; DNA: TGCAGCGTTGGAGGGACAGGGGCGACCAGAGTGAACACTGAAGCTTTCTTT
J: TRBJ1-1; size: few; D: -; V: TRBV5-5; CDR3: CASSLGGFNTEAFF; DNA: TGTGCCAGCAGCTTGGGGGGCTTCAACACTGAAGCTTTCTTT
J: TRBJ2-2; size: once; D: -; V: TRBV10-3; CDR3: CAACLSESGELFF; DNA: TGTGCCGCCTGTCTTAGCGAATCCGGGGAGCTGTTTTTT
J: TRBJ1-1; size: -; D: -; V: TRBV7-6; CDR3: CASSYGQNTEAFF; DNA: TGTGCCAGCAGCTACGGACAGAACACTGAAGCTTTCTTT
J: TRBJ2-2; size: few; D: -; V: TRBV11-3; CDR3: CASSFIGAGELFF; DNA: TGTGCCAGCAGCTTTATTGGGGCCGGGGAGCTGTTTTTT
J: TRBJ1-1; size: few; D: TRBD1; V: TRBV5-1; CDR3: CASSLATGVNTEAFF; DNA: TGCGCCAGCAGCTTGGCTACAGGGGTGAATACTGAAGCTTTCTTT
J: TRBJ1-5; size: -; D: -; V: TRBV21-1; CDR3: CASSKGPGTQSGNQPQHF; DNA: TGTGCCAGCAGCAAGGGCCCGGGGACCCAATCGGGCAATCAGCCCCAGCATTTT
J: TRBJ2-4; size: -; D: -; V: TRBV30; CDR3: CAWSPGAAKNIQYF; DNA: TGTGCCTGGAGTCCGGGGGCAGCCAAAAACATTCAGTACTTC
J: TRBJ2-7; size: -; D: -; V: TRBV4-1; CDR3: CASSQEWPGPYEQYF; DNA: TGCGCCAGCAGCCAAGAATGGCCCGGGCCCTACGAGCAGTACTTC
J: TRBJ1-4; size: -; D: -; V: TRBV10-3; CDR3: CAISTEQNEKLFF; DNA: TGTGCCATCAGCACAGAACAGAATGAAAAACTGTTTTTT
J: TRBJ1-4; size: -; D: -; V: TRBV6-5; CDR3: CASSWQQGREKLFF; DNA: TGTGCCAGCAGTTGGCAACAGGGTCGGGAAAAACTGTTTTTT
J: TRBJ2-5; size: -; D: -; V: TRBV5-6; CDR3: CASSSAHSQVETQYF; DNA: TGTGCCAGCAGCTCGGCACACTCCCAGGTGGAGACCCAGTACTTC
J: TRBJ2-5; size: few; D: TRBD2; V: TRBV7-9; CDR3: CASSLLAGEETQYF; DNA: TGTGCCAGCAGCTTACTAGCGGGAGAAGAGACCCAGTACTTC
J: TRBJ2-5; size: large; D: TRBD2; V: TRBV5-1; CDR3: CASNILGLAEETQYF; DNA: TGCGCCAGCAATATACTCGGACTAGCGGAAGAGACCCAGTACTTC
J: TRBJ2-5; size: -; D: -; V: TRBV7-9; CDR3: CASSNPAVGEETQYF; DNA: TGTGCCAGCAGCAACCCCGCGGTTGGGGAGGAGACCCAGTACTTC